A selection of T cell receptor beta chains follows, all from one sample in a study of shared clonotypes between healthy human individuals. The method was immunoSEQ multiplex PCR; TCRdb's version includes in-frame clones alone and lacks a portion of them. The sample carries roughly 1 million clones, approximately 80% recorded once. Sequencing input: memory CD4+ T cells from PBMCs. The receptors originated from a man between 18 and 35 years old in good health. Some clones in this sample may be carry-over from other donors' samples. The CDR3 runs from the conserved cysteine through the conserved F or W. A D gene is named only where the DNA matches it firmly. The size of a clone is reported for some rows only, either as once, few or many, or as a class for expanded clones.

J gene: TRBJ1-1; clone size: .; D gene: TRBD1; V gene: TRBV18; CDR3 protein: CASSPNRGGTEAFF; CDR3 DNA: TGTGCCAGCTCACCTAACAGGGGAGGCACTGAAGCTTTCTTT
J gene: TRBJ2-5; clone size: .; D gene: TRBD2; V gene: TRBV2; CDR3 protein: CAKSGTSGGSQETQYF; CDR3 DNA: TGTGCCAAATCCGGGACTAGCGGAGGGAGCCAAGAGACCCAGTACTTC
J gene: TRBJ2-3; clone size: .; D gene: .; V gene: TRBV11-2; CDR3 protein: CASSGVGLSTDTQYF; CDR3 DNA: TGTGCCAGCAGCGGCGTGGGGCTTAGCACAGATACGCAGTATTTT
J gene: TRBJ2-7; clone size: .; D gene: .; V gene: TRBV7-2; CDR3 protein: CASSLTASNEQYF; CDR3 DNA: TGTGCCAGCAGCTTGACAGCTTCGAACGAGCAGTACTTC
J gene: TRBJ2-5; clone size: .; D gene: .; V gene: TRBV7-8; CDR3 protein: CASSLTGAVQETQYF; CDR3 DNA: TGTGCCAGCAGTTTAACGGGGGCGGTCCAAGAGACCCAGTACTTC
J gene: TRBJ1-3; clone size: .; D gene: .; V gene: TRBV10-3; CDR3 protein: CAIKGQQLLSGNTIYF; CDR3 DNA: TGTGCCATAAAGGGGCAGCAGCTTCTTTCTGGAAACACCATATATTTT
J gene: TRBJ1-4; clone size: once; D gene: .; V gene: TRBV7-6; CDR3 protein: CASSPGTANEKLFF; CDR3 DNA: TGTGCCAGCAGCCCCGGGACGGCTAATGAAAAACTGTTTTTT
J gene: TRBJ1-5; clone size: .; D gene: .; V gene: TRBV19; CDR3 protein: CASSIVARGGRQPQHF; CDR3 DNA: TGTGCCAGTAGTATAGTAGCCAGGGGAGGTCGACAGCCCCAGCATTTT
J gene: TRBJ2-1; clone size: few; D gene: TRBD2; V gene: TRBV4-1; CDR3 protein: CASSQGTSGDYNEQFF; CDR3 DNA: TGCGCCAGCAGCCAAGGGACTAGCGGAGACTACAATGAGCAGTTCTTC
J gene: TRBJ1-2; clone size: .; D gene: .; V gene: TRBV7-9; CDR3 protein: CASSPSGYGYTF; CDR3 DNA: TGTGCCAGCAGCCCCAGTGGGTATGGCTACACCTTC
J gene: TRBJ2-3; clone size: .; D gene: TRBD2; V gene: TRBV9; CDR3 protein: CASSPTPASGSLGTDTQYF; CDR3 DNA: TGTGCCAGCAGCCCCACCCCGGCTAGCGGGAGTCTAGGCACAGATACGCAGTATTTT
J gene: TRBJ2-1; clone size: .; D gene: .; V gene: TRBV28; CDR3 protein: CASSLLLAPYHYNEQFF; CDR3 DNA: TGTGCCAGCAGTTTATTACTAGCCCCCTACCATTACAATGAGCAGTTCTTC
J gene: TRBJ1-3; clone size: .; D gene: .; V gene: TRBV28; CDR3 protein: CASRLGGVGGDLSTIYF; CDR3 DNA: TGTGCCAGCAGGCTAGGGGGAGTGGGGGGCGATCTTTCCACCATATATTTT
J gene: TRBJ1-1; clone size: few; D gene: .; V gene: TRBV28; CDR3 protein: CASRDRLMNTEAFF; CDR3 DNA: TGTGCCAGCAGAGACAGGCTAATGAACACTGAAGCTTTCTTT
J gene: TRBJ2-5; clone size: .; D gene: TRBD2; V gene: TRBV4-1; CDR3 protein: CASSQYAGVGETQYF; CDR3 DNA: TGCGCCAGCAGCCAATATGCGGGAGTGGGAGAGACCCAGTACTTC
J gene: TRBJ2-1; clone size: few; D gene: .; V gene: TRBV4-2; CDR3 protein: CASSQESQRDEQFF; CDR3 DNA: TGTGCCAGCAGCCAAGAATCCCAGAGGGATGAGCAGTTCTTC
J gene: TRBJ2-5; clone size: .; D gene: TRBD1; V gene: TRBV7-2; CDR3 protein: CASSSPRDRYQETQYF; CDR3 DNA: TGTGCCAGCAGCTCCCCCCGGGACAGGTATCAAGAGACCCAGTACTTC
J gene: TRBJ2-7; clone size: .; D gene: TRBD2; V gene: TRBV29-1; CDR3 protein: CSFKGLASTYEQYF; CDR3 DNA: TGCAGCTTCAAGGGACTAGCGAGCACCTACGAGCAGTACTTC
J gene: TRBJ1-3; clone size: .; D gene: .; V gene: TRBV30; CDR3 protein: CAWSVSRGTWRAQRNTIYF; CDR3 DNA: TGTGCCTGGAGTGTAAGCAGGGGCACCTGGAGGGCACAGAGAAACACCATATATTTT
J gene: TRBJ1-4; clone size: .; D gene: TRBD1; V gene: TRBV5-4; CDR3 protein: CASSPRTGTNEKLFF; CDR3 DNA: TGTGCCAGCAGCCCAAGGACAGGGACTAATGAAAAACTGTTTTTT
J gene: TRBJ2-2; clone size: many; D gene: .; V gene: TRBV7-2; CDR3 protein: CASSLVAGVTYTGELFF; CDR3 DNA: TGTGCCAGCAGCTTAGTCGCCGGGGTTACTTACACCGGGGAGCTGTTTTTT
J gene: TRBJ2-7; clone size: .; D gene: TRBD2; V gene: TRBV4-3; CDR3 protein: CASSQDPGGGEQYF; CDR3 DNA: TGCGCCAGCAGCCAAGACCCGGGAGGGGGGGAGCAGTACTTC
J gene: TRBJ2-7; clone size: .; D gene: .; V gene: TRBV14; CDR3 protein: CASSRQDLYEQYF; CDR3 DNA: TGTGCCAGCAGCCGACAGGACCTCTACGAGCAGTACTTC
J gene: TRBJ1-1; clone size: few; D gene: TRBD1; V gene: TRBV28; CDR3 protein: CASRPGTGNTEAFF; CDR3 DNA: TGTGCCAGCAGGCCCGGGACAGGGAACACTGAAGCTTTCTTT
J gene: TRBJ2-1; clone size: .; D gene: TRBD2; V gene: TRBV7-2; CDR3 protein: CASSLSSSGTYNEQFF; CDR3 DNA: TGTGCCAGCAGCTTATCCTCTAGCGGGACCTACAATGAGCAGTTCTTC
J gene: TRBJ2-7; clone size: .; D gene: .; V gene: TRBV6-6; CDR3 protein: CASRGHIYEQYF; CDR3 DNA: TGTGCCAGCAGGGGACACATCTACGAGCAGTACTTC
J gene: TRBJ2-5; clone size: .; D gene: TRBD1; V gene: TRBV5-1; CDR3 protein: CASSTGQWETQYF; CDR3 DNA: TGCGCCAGCAGCACGGGACAGTGGGAGACCCAGTACTTC
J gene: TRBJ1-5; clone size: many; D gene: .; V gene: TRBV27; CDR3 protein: CASSNQGLNQPQHF; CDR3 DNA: TGTGCCAGCAGTAACCAGGGTCTTAATCAGCCCCAGCATTTT
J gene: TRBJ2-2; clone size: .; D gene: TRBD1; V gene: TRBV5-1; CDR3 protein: CASSLRISGTGGADGELFF; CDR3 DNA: TGCGCCAGCAGCTTGAGGATCTCCGGGACAGGGGGCGCCGACGGGGAGCTGTTTTTT